This is a list of T cell receptor beta chains from one sample in a study of T cell responses to AZD1222 COVID-19 vaccine. Clones were read by immunoSEQ multiplex PCR, and TCRdb kept only the in-frame ones, dropping some. The profile shows about 140,000 clones, over 85% of them singletons. This sample comprised peripheral blood, obtained 28 days after the second AZD1222 dose. These receptors were obtained from an adult who received the AZD1222 COVID-19 vaccine. Both conserved end residues are part of each CDR3. D genes are given only for firm matches. The size entry is marked missing in some rows and otherwise reads once, few, many or a size class.

cdr3_nt cdr3_aa j_call clone_size d_call v_call
TGTGCCAGCAGGTCAGGGGTGGCGGACTATGGCTACACCTTC CASRSGVADYGYTF TRBJ1-2 . . TRBV7-9
TGTGCCTGGACTAAGGGGGGACCTGAAGCTTTCTTT CAWTKGGPEAFF TRBJ1-1 . . TRBV30
TGTGCCAGCAGCTCGGGGGGGGACTCACCCCTCCACTTT CASSSGGDSPLHF TRBJ1-6 . . TRBV7-9
TGTGCCAGCAGCGTAGGATGGGGGGCGCCTTACAATGAGCAGTTCTTC CASSVGWGAPYNEQFF TRBJ2-1 . . TRBV9
TGCGCCAGCAGCCAAGAACAGGACAACTACTACGAGCAGTACTTC CASSQEQDNYYEQYF TRBJ2-7 . . TRBV4-1
TGTGCCAGCAGCCGAGGCGGAGAGACGAACACCGGGGAGCTGTTTTTT CASSRGGETNTGELFF TRBJ2-2 . . TRBV9
TGTGCCAGCAGCGGACAGGCGGGTGGCTACACCTTC CASSGQAGGYTF TRBJ1-2 once TRBD1 TRBV28
TGTGCCAGCTCAACAGACAGGAGCTACGAGCAGTACTTC CASSTDRSYEQYF TRBJ2-7 . . TRBV18
TGTGCCAGTAGTATAGGGACAGGGCTGAACACTGAAGCTTTCTTT CASSIGTGLNTEAFF TRBJ1-1 . TRBD1 TRBV19
TGTGCCAGCAGTCCCCGGGAGACTGAAGCTTTCTTT CASSPRETEAFF TRBJ1-1 few . TRBV6-6
TGTGCCAGCACCGACGGCGGGGGATACACAGATACGCAGTATTTT CASTDGGGYTDTQYF TRBJ2-3 . TRBD2 TRBV28
TGTGCCAGCAGCACTTACGGGTTGGACACCATATATTTT CASSTYGLDTIYF TRBJ1-3 . . TRBV7-3
TGCAGTGGGGGGGACTATGGCTACACCTTC CSGGDYGYTF TRBJ1-2 few . TRBV20-1
TGTGCCAGCAGCCGCCGGGGATCGGCCGATTCACCCCTCCACTTT CASSRRGSADSPLHF TRBJ1-6 once . TRBV7-9
TGTGCCAGCAGCTCCCCAGGGGGCGTCTACGAGCAGTACTTC CASSSPGGVYEQYF TRBJ2-7 . TRBD1 TRBV7-2
TGTGCCAGCAGCTTAACCCCGACTAGCGGGGCCACAGATACGCAGTATTTT CASSLTPTSGATDTQYF TRBJ2-3 . TRBD2 TRBV5-4
TGTGCCAGCAGTGCCGAATTTAAATCCCTCCACTTT CASSAEFKSLHF TRBJ1-6 . . TRBV12-3/TRBV12-4
TGTGCCAGCAGTTTCTCAGCCTTCTATGGCTACACCTTC CASSFSAFYGYTF TRBJ1-2 . . TRBV27
TGTGCCAGCAGCTTAGAATCTATAAACAGGGAAGCCTTTGGAAACACCATATATTTT CASSLESINREAFGNTIYF TRBJ1-3 . . TRBV5-5
TGCGCCAGCAGCCAACTAGGGGGTCCTTGGGGCTACACCTTC CASSQLGGPWGYTF TRBJ1-2 . . TRBV4-1
TGTGCCAGCAGCCAAAGCCAGGTGCTAGCAGTCCAAGAGACCCAGTACTTC CASSQSQVLAVQETQYF TRBJ2-5 . . TRBV3-1/TRBV3-2
TGTGCCAGCTCCTTGGTTCTTGGAAACACCATATATTTT CASSLVLGNTIYF TRBJ1-3 . . TRBV18
TGTGCCAGCAGCCACGGTCCGGGCTATGGCTACACCTTC CASSHGPGYGYTF TRBJ1-2 . . TRBV3-1/TRBV3-2
TGTGCCAGCAGTCCCCACAGGGCCTATCAGCCCCAGCATTTT CASSPHRAYQPQHF TRBJ1-5 . . TRBV28
TGTGCCAGCGAACGGACAGTCAATAGGAACACTGAAGCTTTCTTT CASERTVNRNTEAFF TRBJ1-1 . . TRBV2